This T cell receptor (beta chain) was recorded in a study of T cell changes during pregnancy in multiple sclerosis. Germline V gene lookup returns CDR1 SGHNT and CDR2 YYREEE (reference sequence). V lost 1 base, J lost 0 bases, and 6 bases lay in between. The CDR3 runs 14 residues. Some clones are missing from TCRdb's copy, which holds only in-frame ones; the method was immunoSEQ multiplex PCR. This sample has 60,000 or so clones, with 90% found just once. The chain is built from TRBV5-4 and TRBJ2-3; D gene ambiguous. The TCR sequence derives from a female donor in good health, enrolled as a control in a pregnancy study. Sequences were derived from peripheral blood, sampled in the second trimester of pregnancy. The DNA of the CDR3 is TGTGCCAGCAGCTTGACTCCTAGCACAGATACGCAGTATTTT. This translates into CASSLTPSTDTQYF.